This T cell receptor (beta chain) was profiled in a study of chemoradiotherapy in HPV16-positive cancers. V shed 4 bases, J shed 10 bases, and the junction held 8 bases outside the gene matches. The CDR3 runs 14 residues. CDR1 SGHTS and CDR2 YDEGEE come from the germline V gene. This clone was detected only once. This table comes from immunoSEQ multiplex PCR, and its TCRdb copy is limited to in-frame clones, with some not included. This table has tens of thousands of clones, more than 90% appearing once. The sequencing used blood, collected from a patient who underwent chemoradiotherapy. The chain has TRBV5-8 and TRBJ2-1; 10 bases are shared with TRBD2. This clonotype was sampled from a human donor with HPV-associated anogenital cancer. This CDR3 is CASSVLAGRNEQFF. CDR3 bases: TGTGCCAGCAGCGTACTAGCGGGGAGGAACGAGCAGTTCTTC. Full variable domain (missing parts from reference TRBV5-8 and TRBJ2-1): EAGVTQSPTHLIKTRGQQATLRCSPISGHTSVYWYQQALGLGLQFLLWYDEGEERNRGNFPPRFSGRQFPNYSSELNVNALELEDSALYLCASSVLAGRNEQFFGPGTRLTVL.